These 32 T cell receptor beta chains came from one sample sequenced in a study of post-analysis software for immune sequencing data. Findings and limits, study-wide: Higher frequency in patients than in controls was seen for roughly five TRBV segments, with TRBV5-6, TRBV5-1 and TRBV20-1 among them.

Each TCR beta cDNA library carried unique molecular identifiers. TCRdb re-analysed the PCR reads in MiXCR, keeping a single row per CDR3 protein. Of under 900,000 distinct CDR3 sequences listed, roughly half are singletons. The antigens these receptors bind are not known. The sample comprised blood. All receptors come from a girl under 18 with multiple sclerosis.

The chain's CDR3 is CATSRAWAVNEKLFF. In nucleotides, the CDR3 is TGTGCCACCAGCAGAGCGTGGGCCGTTAATGAAAAACTGTTTTTT. The chain joins TRBV15 to TRBJ1-4; D is ambiguous. V was shortened by 1 base and J by 4 bases, with 10 bases between the two germline ends. CDR1 LNHNV and CDR2 YYDKDF come from the germline V gene (reference sequence). CDR3 length: 15 residues. The full variable domain, with the rest looked up from reference TRBV15 and TRBJ1-4, is DAMVIQNPRYQVTQFGKPVTLSCSQTLNHNVMYWYQQKSSQAPKLLFHYYDKDFNNEADTPDNFQSRRPNTSFCFLDIRSPGLGDTAMYLCATSRAWAVNEKLFFGSGTQLSVL.

This chain joins TRBV20-1 and TRBJ2-3, with TRBD2 as a possible D gene (6 bases). Trimming left V 5 bases short and J 8 bases short, with 17 bases between. The CDR3 is made up of 13 amino acids. CDR1 and CDR2 from the germline V gene are DFQATT and SNEGSKA (reference sequence). CDR3 protein: CSAYLLAVGTQYF. The CDR3 DNA reads as TGCAGTGCTTACTTACTAGCTGTCGGTACGCAGTATTTT.

This clonotype was detected a few times. The V call is TRBV7-2, the J call TRBJ2-7, with 9 bases matching TRBD1. J was trimmed by 6 bases and V by 3 bases; bases with no gene match: 3. Germline V CDR1 and CDR2: SGHTA, FQGNSA. The CDR3 has 13 amino acids. CDR3 bases: TGTGCCAGCAGCTTCCGGGACAGGGTCGAGCAGTACTTC. It is translated as CASSFRDRVEQYF.

This clonotype was seen only a few times. V gene TRBV7-9 combines with J gene TRBJ1-6, with D maybe TRBD1 (5 bases). V was clipped by 5 bases and J by 5 bases, with 13 bases between them. This CDR3 is built from 15 residues. Germline V gives CDR1 SEHNR, CDR2 FQNEAQ (reference sequence). The CDR3 DNA reads as TGTGCCAGCAGCGCCCGGGACGGAGATAATTCACCCCTCCACTTT. It is translated as CASSARDGDNSPLHF.

The gene calls are TRBV20-1 and TRBJ1-2; D is unclear. Trimming stripped 3 bases from V and 9 bases from J, with 20 bases between. The CDR3 runs to 14 residues. Germline values: CDR1 DFQATT, CDR2 SNEGSKA (reference sequence). The CDR3 loop is CSASPAGPSGSYTF. CDR3 bases: TGCAGTGCTAGTCCGGCGGGTCCGTCGGGGAGCTACACCTTC.

The chain joins TRBV20-1 to TRBJ1-2, with 8 bases matching TRBD1. V was clipped by 2 bases and J by 8 bases; unmatched bases: 4. Germline CDR1 is DFQATT and CDR2 is SNEGSKA (reference sequence). The CDR3 loop spans 12 amino acids. CDR3 DNA: TGCAGTGCTAGATCCGGACAGGGAGGCTACACCTTC. This gives the protein CSARSGQGGYTF.

About this clonotype itself: A read error may explain this, as a much larger clone is one base away. The chain combines TRBV3-1 with TRBJ2-7, with TRBD1 matching over 10 bases. V dropped 1 base and J dropped 3; count of bases not matched to a gene: 3. This CDR3 is built from 15 residues. Germline V gene sequence: CDR1 LGHDT, CDR2 YNNKEL (reference sequence). The chain's CDR3 is CASSQGGTGVYEQYF. DNA of the CDR3: TGTGCCAGCAGCCAAGGGGGGACAGGGGTCTACGAGCAGTACTTC.

The chain carries TRBV14 and TRBJ2-1; 9 bases are a match to TRBD1. CDR3 length: 13 amino acids. Looked up from germline, CDR1 is SGHDN and CDR2 is FVKESK. Trimming took 6 bases from V and 6 from J; bases not matched to a gene: 3. The CDR3 is CASSRQGVNEQFF. The CDR3 nucleotides read TGTGCCAGCAGTCGACAGGGGGTCAATGAGCAGTTCTTC.

The chain links TRBV11-2 to TRBJ1-5; 7 bases line up with TRBD1. After removal of 0 bases from V and 3 bases from J, the junction contained 2 bases not matched to a gene. From germline, CDR1 is SGHAT and CDR2 FQNNGV. CDR3 length: 15 residues. The DNA of the CDR3 is TGTGCCAGCAGCTTAGATGGGACAGTCAATCAGCCCCAGCATTTT. Protein: CASSLDGTVNQPQHF.

This chain connects TRBV29-1 to TRBJ1-2; D possibly corresponds to TRBD1 (5 bases). This CDR3 comprises 15 residues. Germline V gene sequence: CDR1 SQVTM, CDR2 ANQGSEA. Between the trimmed V and J ends, which lost 4 bases and 6 bases, there was a span of 21 bases. This chain's CDR3 is CSVVTVYPRVDGYTF. The DNA for the CDR3 is TGCAGCGTTGTTACCGTATATCCCAGGGTGGATGGCTACACCTTC.

This clonotype was seen only a few times. This chain joins TRBV12-3 or TRBV12-4 and TRBJ2-7, with D perhaps TRBD1 or TRBD2 (5 bases each). Trimming took 2 bases from V and 5 from J, leaving 16 bases between them. This CDR3 has 15 amino acids. The CDR3 is CASSLRGPRRNEQYF. CDR3 sequence (DNA): TGTGCCAGCAGTTTAAGGGGACCGCGAAGGAACGAGCAGTACTTC.

The rearrangement joins TRBV6-5 to TRBJ2-7, with a possible D match to TRBD1 (5 bases). Trimming left V 7 bases short and J 0 bases short, with 10 bases between. The germline gives CDR1 MNHEY, CDR2 SVGAGI. CDR3 length: 13 amino acids. CDR3 sequence reads: CASKGRDSYEQYF. The CDR3, as DNA: TGTGCCAGCAAGGGCAGGGACTCCTACGAGCAGTACTTC.

V is TRBV29-1 and J is TRBJ2-7, with D perhaps matching TRBD2 (6 bases). Germline CDR1 reads SQVTM; CDR2 reads ANQGSEA. The CDR3 covers 13 residues. Trimming left V 6 bases short and J 0 bases short, with 12 bases between. In nucleotides, the CDR3 is TGCAGCGTCGGAGGGGTAAGCTCCTACGAGCAGTACTTC. It specifies CSVGGVSSYEQYF.

Worth noting for this clonotype: The CDR3 end shows no conserved phenylalanine or tryptophan, and so a read error is likely. V usage is TRBV7-9 and J usage is TRBJ1-2, with D possibly matching TRBD1 (5 bases). Trimming took 11 bases from V and 5 from J, leaving 15 bases between them. CDR1 SEHNR and CDR2 FQNEAQ come from the germline V gene (reference sequence). The CDR3 covers 12 residues. The CDR3 region is CAGAGTAYGYTL. DNA for the CDR3: TGTGCCGGCGCCGGGACGGCTTATGGCTACACCCTC.

The table lists this clonotype with a few counts. The chain carries TRBV12-3 or TRBV12-4 and TRBJ1-5; D is ambiguous. The CDR3 contains 13 residues. V was shortened by 0 bases and J by 5 bases, with 5 bases between the two germline ends. This CDR3 reads CASSLAIYQPQHF. CDR3 nucleotides: TGTGCCAGCAGTTTAGCGATCTATCAGCCCCAGCATTTT.

The chain uses TRBV12-3 or TRBV12-4 and TRBJ2-4, with 10 bases that match TRBD1. The V segment lost 6 bases and the J segment 6 bases; nucleotides outside the gene matches: 8. The CDR3 totals 15 residues. The CDR3 bases are TGTGCCAGCAGCCGGACAGGGGGGGGGAGAAACATTCAGTACTTC. Its translation: CASSRTGGGRNIQYF.

The chain uses TRBV7-9 and TRBJ1-4, with 9 bases matching TRBD1. Germline CDR1 SEHNR, CDR2 FQNEAQ (reference sequence). Losses at the gene ends were 2 bases for V and 1 base for J; bases not matched to a gene: 2. This CDR3 is 16 amino acids long. The CDR3 sequence: CASSLMDRGTNEKLFF. The CDR3 DNA is TGTGCCAGCAGCTTAATGGACAGGGGAACTAATGAAAAACTGTTTTTT.

The V gene is TRBV5-1, the J gene TRBJ2-5, with D perhaps TRBD1 (5 bases). The CDR3 has 15 amino acids. Germline V gene lookup returns CDR1 SGHRS and CDR2 YFSETQ. The germline V and J ends were trimmed by 0 bases and 5 bases, with 14 bases remaining between them. CDR3 in DNA: TGCGCCAGCAGCTTGGCCACAGGCCCGGGTGAGACCCAGTACTTC. It encodes CASSLATGPGETQYF.

The chain has TRBV4-2 and TRBJ2-1; 12 nucleotides match TRBD2. CDR1 and CDR2 (germline): LGHNA, YNFKEQ. This CDR3 comprises 20 residues. The trim removed 3 bases at V and 1 base at J, leaving 13 bases unmatched. CDR3 residues: CASSQSKLAGGPPSYNEQFF. The CDR3 bases are TGTGCCAGCAGCCAGAGCAAACTAGCGGGAGGACCTCCTTCCTACAATGAGCAGTTCTTC.

This clonotype was seen a few times. The chain uses TRBV6-5 and TRBJ1-1; D unresolved. The germline V and J ends were trimmed by 0 bases and 0 bases, with 5 bases remaining between them. Germline values: CDR1 MNHEY, CDR2 SVGAGI. The CDR3 loop spans 14 amino acids. The DNA of the CDR3 is TGTGCCAGCAGTTACTCGAAGGTGAACACTGAAGCTTTCTTT. This codes for CASSYSKVNTEAFF.

CDR3 sequence (DNA): TGTGCCAGCAGCTTGAGCGGGGGTAACGCCAATGAGCAGTTCTTC. Amino acids: CASSLSGGNANEQFF. The chain employs TRBV7-3 and TRBJ2-1, with 8 bases aligning to TRBD2. The CDR3 runs to 15 residues. Trimming took 3 bases from V and 6 from J; bases not matched to a gene: 7. Looked up from germline, CDR1 is SGHTA and CDR2 is FQGTGA.

J is TRBJ2-3 and V is TRBV9, with a possible D match to TRBD1 (5 bases). This CDR3 is built from 15 residues. Deletions cut 4 bases from V and 0 bases from J, with 12 bases between. Germline values: CDR1 SGDLS, CDR2 YYNGEE. The CDR3 DNA follows: TGTGCCAGCAGCTTACACAGGACCAGCACAGATACGCAGTATTTT. It yields the protein CASSLHRTSTDTQYF.

This chain connects TRBV20-1 to TRBJ2-5; 7 bases agree with TRBD2. V lost 1 base to trimming and J lost 0 bases; unmatched junction nucleotides: 5. The CDR3 has 15 amino acids. CDR1 and CDR2 (germline): DFQATT, SNEGSKA (reference sequence). The CDR3 coding sequence is TGCAGTGCTAGAGCTCCGAGCGGGGACCAAGAGACCCAGTACTTC. Encoded protein: CSARAPSGDQETQYF.

The chain has TRBV30 and TRBJ2-5, with 8 nucleotides matching TRBD2. V lost 0 bases and J lost 7; bases outside the gene matches: 10. Per germline, CDR1 GTSNPN and CDR2 SVGIG (reference sequence). The CDR3 is 15 residues long. The CDR3 nucleotides read TGTGCCTGGAGTGTAGGGAGAGCGGGGGCTTTGACCCAGTACTTC. It yields the protein CAWSVGRAGALTQYF.

The chain links TRBV18 to TRBJ2-1; TRBD1 is a possible D gene (6 bases). Trimming pared 0 bases from V and 9 bases from J, leaving 18 bases between. The CDR3 runs to 16 residues. Per the germline V gene, CDR1 is KGHSH and CDR2 is LQKENI. DNA for the CDR3: TGTGCCAGCTCACCACCGGAAAGGGACACGCGCGGTGAGCAGTTCTTC. Its protein product is CASSPPERDTRGEQFF. Using reference TRBV18 and TRBJ2-1 for the parts outside the CDR3, the full variable domain is NAGVMQNPRHLVRRRGQEARLRCSPMKGHSHVYWYRQLPEEGLKFMVYLQKENIIDESGMPKERFSAEFPKEGPSILRIQQVVRGDSAAYFCASSPPERDTRGEQFFGPGTRLTVL.

The genes are TRBV10-3 and TRBJ1-2; D unresolved. V was trimmed by 0 bases and J by 0 bases, leaving 2 bases between them. Germline assignment: CDR1 ENHRY and CDR2 SYGVKD. The CDR3 has 13 amino acids. The CDR3 DNA is TGTGCCATCAGTGAGTCGTCTAACTATGGCTACACCTTC. It translates to CAISESSNYGYTF.

This clonotype was observed a few times. V and J are TRBV5-1 and TRBJ2-7; D tentatively reads TRBD1 or TRBD2 (5 bases each). Germline-derived CDR1 and CDR2 are SGHRS and YFSETQ. V was trimmed by 4 bases and J by 4 bases, leaving 15 bases between them. This CDR3 has 14 residues. CDR3 sequence reads: CASSPLGVTYEQYF. In nucleotides, the CDR3 is TGCGCCAGCAGCCCCCTGGGGGTAACTTACGAGCAGTACTTC.

The chain's CDR3 is CASSSQGEAETQYF. The DNA for the CDR3 is TGTGCCAGCAGTTCACAGGGCGAGGCAGAGACCCAGTACTTC. The chain uses TRBV12-3 or TRBV12-4 and TRBJ2-5; the D gene is possibly TRBD1 (6 bases). The V end was cut by 4 bases, the J end by 4 bases, with 13 bases between. CDR3 length equals 14 residues.

This clonotype was found a few times. This rearrangement joins TRBV20-1 to TRBJ2-1, with D possibly matching TRBD2 (6 bases). Trimming removed 1 base at V and 6 bases at J, with 10 bases between. CDR1 and CDR2 (germline): DFQATT, SNEGSKA (reference sequence). This CDR3 comprises 13 residues. This CDR3 reads CSARALLANEQFF. As DNA, the CDR3 is TGCAGTGCTAGAGCCTTACTAGCCAATGAGCAGTTCTTC.

This chain joins TRBV12-5 and TRBJ2-1; tentatively, D is TRBD2 (5 bases). The CDR3 is 14 amino acids. The germline CDR1 and CDR2 sequences are LGHNT and FRNRAP. Trimming shortened V by 1 base and J by 6 bases, and 10 bases separated the two germline ends. The CDR3 nucleotides read TGTGCTAGTGGTTTGGGGTCTAGCCCCAATGAGCAGTTCTTC. It is translated as CASGLGSSPNEQFF.

The chain is built from TRBV5-1 and TRBJ2-5; D not resolved. The ends were cut back, 0 bases at V and 11 bases at J, with 14 bases in the middle. The CDR3 contains 13 residues. The germline CDR1 and CDR2 sequences are SGHRS and YFSETQ. CDR3 DNA: TGCGCCAGCAGCTTGGCCGGGCAGAATGAGCAGTACTTC. It is translated as CASSLAGQNEQYF.

V usage is TRBV20-1 and J usage is TRBJ2-7, with D possibly TRBD2 on 5 matching bases. This CDR3 is built from 12 residues. V lost 3 bases and J lost 6, with 12 bases in between. In germline, CDR1 is DFQATT, CDR2 SNEGSKA (reference sequence). The CDR3 nucleotides read TGCAGTGCTAGCTTTCAGAGCGGCGAGCAGTACTTC. Translating it yields CSASFQSGEQYF.